Listed here is a single TCR beta chain. This specimen comes from a study of blood T cell repertoires in COVID-19. Study-level background: Sources were T cells, B-cell-depleted T cells, or PBMCs; the material itself was cDNA or gDNA.

Measured with immunoSEQ multiplex PCR; TCRdb has only the in-frame clones, and not every one. The repertoire holds about 54,000 clones, with 88% as singletons. Germline V gene sequence: CDR1 KGHDR, CDR2 SFDVKD. V gave up 4 bases and J gave up 5 bases; unmatched junction bases: 6. This CDR3 contains 15 residues. Material: peripheral blood. V and J are TRBV24-1 and TRBJ2-5, with TRBD1 matching 10 bases. This sequence originates from a man in his 60s with active COVID-19. The chain's CDR3 is CATSDLTGGKETQYF. DNA of the CDR3: TGTGCCACCAGTGACCTGACAGGGGGCAAGGAGACCCAGTACTTC.